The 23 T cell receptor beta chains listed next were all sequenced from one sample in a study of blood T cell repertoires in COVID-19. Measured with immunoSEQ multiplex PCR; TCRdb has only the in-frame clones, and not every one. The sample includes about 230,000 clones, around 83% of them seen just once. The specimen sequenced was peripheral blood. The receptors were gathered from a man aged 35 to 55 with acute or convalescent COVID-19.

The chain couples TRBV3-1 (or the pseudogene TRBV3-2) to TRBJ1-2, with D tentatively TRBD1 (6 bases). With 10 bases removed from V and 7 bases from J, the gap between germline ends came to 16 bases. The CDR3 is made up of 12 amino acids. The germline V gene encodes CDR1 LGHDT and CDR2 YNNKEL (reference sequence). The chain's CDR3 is CATGRGTGGYTF. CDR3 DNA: TGTGCCACCGGCAGGGGAACGGGTGGCTACACCTTC.

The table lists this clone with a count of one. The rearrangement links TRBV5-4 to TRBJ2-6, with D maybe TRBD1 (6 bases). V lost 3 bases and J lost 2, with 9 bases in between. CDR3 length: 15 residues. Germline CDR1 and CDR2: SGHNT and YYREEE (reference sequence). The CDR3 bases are TGTGCCAGCAGCTACAGGGAGCCTGGGGCCAACGTCCTGACTTTC. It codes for CASSYREPGANVLTF.

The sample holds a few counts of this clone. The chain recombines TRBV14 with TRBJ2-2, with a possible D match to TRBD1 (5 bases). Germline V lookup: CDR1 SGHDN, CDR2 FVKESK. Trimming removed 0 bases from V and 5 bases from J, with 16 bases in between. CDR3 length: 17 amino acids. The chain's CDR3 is CASSQDEGKGSTGELFF. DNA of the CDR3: TGTGCCAGCAGCCAAGATGAAGGGAAGGGGTCAACCGGGGAGCTGTTTTTT.

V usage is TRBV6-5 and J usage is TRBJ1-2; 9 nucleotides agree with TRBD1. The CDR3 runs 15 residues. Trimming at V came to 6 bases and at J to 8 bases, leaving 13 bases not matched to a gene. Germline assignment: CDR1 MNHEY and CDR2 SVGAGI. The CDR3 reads CASRPPSGDRDGYTF. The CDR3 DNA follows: TGTGCCAGCAGACCCCCATCGGGGGACAGGGACGGCTACACCTTC.

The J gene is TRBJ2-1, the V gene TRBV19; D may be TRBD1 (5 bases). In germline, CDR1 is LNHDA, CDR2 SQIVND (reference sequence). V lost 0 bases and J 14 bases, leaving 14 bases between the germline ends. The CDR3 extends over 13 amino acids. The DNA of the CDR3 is TGTGCCAGTAGTATAGATCGCAGACAGAAGGAGTTCTTC. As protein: CASSIDRRQKEFF.

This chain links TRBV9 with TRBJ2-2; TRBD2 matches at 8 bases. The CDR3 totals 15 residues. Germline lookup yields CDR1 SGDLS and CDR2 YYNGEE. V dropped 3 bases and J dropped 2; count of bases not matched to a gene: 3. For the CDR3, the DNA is TGTGCCAGCAGCGCGACTAGCGTCAACACCGGGGAGCTGTTTTTT. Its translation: CASSATSVNTGELFF.

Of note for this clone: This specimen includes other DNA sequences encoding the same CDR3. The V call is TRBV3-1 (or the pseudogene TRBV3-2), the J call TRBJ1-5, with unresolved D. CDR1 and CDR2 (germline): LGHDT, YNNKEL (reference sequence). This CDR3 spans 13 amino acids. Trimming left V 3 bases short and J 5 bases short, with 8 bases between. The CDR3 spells CASSQGPDQPQHF. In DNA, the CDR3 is TGTGCCAGCAGCCAGGGCCCCGATCAGCCCCAGCATTTT.

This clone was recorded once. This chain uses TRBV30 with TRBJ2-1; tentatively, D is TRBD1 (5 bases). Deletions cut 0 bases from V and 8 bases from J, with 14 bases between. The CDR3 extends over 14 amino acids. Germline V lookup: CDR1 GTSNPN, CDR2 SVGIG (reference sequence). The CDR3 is CAWSVSLWGDEQFF. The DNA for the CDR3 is TGTGCCTGGAGTGTAAGTTTGTGGGGCGATGAGCAGTTCTTC.

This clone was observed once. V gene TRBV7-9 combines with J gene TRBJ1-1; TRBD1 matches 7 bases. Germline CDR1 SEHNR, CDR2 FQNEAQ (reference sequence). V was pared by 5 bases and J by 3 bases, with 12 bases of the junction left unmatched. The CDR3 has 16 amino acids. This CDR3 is CASSPEGYRGDTEAFF. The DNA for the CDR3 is TGTGCCAGCAGCCCAGAAGGGTACAGGGGAGACACTGAAGCTTTCTTT.

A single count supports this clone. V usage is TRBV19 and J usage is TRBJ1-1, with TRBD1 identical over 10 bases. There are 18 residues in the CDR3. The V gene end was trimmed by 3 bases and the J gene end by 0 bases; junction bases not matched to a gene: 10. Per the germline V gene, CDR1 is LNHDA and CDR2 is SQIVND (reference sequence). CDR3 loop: CASSMNGQGVIMNTEAFF. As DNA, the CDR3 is TGTGCCAGTAGTATGAATGGACAGGGGGTTATCATGAACACTGAAGCTTTCTTT.

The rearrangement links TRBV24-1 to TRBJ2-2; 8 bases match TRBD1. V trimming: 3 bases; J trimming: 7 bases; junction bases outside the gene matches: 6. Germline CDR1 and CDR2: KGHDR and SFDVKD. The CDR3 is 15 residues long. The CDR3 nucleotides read TGTGCCACCAGTGATAGCAGGGGGCGCATCGGGGAGCTGTTTTTT. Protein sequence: CATSDSRGRIGELFF.

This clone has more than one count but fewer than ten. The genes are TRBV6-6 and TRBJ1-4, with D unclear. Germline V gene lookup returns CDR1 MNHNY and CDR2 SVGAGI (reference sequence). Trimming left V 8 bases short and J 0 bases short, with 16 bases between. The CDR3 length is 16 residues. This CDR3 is CASYALRAATNEKLFF. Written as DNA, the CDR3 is TGTGCCAGCTACGCGTTAAGAGCGGCAACTAATGAAAAACTGTTTTTT.

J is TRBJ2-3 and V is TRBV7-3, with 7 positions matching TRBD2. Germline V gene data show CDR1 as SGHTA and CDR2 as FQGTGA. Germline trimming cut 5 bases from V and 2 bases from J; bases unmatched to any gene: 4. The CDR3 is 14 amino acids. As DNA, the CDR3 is TGTGCCAGCAGCCGAGCGGGGCCCACAGATACGCAGTATTTT. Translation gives CASSRAGPTDTQYF.

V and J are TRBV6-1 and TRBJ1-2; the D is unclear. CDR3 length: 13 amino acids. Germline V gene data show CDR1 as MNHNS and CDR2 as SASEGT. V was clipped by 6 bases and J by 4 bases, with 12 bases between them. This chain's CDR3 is CASSGSSSYGYTF. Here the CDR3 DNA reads TGTGCCAGCAGCGGGAGTTCGAGCTATGGCTACACCTTC.

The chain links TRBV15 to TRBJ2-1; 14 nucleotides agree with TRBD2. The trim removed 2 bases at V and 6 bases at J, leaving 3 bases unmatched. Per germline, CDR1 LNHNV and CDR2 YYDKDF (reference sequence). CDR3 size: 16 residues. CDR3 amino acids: CATSRRTSGGSNEQFF. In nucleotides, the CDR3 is TGTGCCACCAGCAGACGGACTAGCGGGGGGTCCAATGAGCAGTTCTTC.

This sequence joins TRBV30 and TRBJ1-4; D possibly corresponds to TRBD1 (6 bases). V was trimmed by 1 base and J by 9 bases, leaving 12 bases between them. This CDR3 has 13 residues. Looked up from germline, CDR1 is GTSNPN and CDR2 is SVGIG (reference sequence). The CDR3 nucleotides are TGTGCCTGGAGTGATCGGGACACCCAAAAACTGTTTTTT. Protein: CAWSDRDTQKLFF.

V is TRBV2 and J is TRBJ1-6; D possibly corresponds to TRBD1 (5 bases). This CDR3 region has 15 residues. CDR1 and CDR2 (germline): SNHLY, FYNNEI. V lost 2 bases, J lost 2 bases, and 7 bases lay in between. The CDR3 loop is CASSEPDTYNSPLHF. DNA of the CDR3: TGTGCCAGCAGTGAACCGGACACCTATAATTCACCCCTCCACTTT.

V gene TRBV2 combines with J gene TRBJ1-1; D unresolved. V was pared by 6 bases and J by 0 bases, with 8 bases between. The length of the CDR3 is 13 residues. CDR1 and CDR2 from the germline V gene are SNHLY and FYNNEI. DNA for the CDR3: TGTGCCAGCAGAACCGAGATGAACACTGAAGCTTTCTTT. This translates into CASRTEMNTEAFF.

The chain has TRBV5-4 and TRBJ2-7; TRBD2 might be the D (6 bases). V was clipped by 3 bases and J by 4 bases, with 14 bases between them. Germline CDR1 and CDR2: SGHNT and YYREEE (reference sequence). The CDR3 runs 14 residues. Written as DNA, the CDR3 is TGTGCCAGCAGCTCACGGGAGCATAAGTACGAGCAGTACTTC. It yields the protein CASSSREHKYEQYF.

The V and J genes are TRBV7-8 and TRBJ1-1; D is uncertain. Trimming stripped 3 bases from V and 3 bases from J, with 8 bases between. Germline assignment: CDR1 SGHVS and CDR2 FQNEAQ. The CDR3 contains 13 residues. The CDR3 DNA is TGTGCCAGCAGCTTGAGAGTGGACACTGAAGCTTTCTTT. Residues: CASSLRVDTEAFF. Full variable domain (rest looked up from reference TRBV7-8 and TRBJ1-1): GAGVSQSPRYKVAKRGQDVALRCDPISGHVSLFWYQQALGQGPEFLTYFQNEAQLDKSGLPSDRFFAERPEGSVSTLKIQRTQQEDSAVYLCASSLRVDTEAFFGQGTRLTVV.

This CDR3 is CASKGGGARGYTF. DNA of the CDR3: TGTGCCAGCAAGGGAGGGGGGGCAAGGGGCTACACCTTC. The chain recombines TRBV6-6 with TRBJ1-2, with D perhaps matching TRBD1 (6 bases). The germline V gene has CDR1 MNHNY and CDR2 SVGAGI (reference sequence). This CDR3 has 13 amino acids. Trimming pared 7 bases from V and 8 bases from J, leaving 17 bases between.

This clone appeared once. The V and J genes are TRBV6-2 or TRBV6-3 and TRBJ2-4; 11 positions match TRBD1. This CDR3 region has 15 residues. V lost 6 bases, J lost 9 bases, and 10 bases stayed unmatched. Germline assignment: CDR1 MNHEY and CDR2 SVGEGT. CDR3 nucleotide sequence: TGTGCCAGCAGCCAACGGACAGGGGGCGCGAGCATTCAGTACTTC. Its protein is CASSQRTGGASIQYF.

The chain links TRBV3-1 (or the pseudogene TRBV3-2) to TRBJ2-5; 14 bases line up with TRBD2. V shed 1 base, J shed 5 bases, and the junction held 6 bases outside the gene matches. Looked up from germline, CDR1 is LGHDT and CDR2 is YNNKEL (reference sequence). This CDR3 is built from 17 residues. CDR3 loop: CASSQGTSGGPWETQYF. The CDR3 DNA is TGTGCCAGCAGCCAAGGGACTAGCGGGGGGCCGTGGGAGACCCAGTACTTC.